The T cell receptor beta chain described here comes from a study of shared clonotypes between healthy human individuals. For the study at large: Used for every donor were three CD4 naive, three CD4 memory, two CD8 naive and one CD8 memory plate.

Overall study findings and caveats: A generally larger estimated richness was seen in naive subsets than in memory subsets.

Here immunoSEQ multiplex PCR was the method, and the copy in TCRdb shows in-frame clones only, minus some. The sample shows some 2 million clones, 90% to 95% of them seen only once. The CDR3 consists of 12 residues. V lost 6 bases and J lost 6, with 9 bases in between. CDR1 is SNHLY, CDR2 FYNNEI, per germline. All the donors were Caucasian adults who lived in Nashville, Tennessee. Naive CD4+ cells were CD45RA-selected; the remaining cells were memory. As concerns this clone: Its cognate antigen is unknown.

V usage is TRBV2 and J usage is TRBJ2-1; tentatively, D is TRBD1 (5 bases). The sequence came from a man younger than 35 in good health. Input material: naive CD4+ T cells sorted from blood. Subset: CD45RA+ positively selected. DNA for the CDR3: TGTGCCAGCAGCCGACAGTCCAATGAGCAGTTCTTC. It yields the protein CASSRQSNEQFF.